This T cell receptor (beta chain) is from a study of T-cell memory formation after mild COVID-19. One entry per CDR3 protein results from TCRdb running MiXCR on the 5' RACE reads. The sample lists 150,000 to 200,000 distinct CDR3 sequences; about 20% were seen once. Deletions cut 0 bases from V and 2 bases from J, with 14 bases between. This CDR3 has 15 residues. Germline CDR1 and CDR2: DFQATT and SNEGSKA (reference sequence). This clonotype was sampled from an adult woman who had mild COVID-19 (a few samples of this study predate the infection). Cell type and time point are not known. This chain links TRBV20-1 with TRBJ2-7, with D perhaps assigned TRBD1 or TRBD2 (5 bases each). The sample was PBMCs or a T cell subset sorted from them (not recorded which). The CDR3 is CSARDGDPMPYEQYF. CDR3 DNA: TGCAGTGCTAGAGATGGGGACCCTATGCCCTACGAGCAGTACTTC.